This T cell receptor (beta chain) was captured in a study of neurological immune-mediated disorders. Each CDR3 protein gets one entry after TCRdb re-called the 5' RACE reads with MiXCR. In the table there are about 25,000 distinct CDR3 sequences, around 3.4% of which are singletons. This clonotype turned up a few times. Germline CDR1 and CDR2: LGHNA and YNFKEQ. V was pared by 6 bases and J by 0 bases, with 8 bases between. This CDR3 contains 13 residues. The chain has TRBV4-2 and TRBJ1-1; D is ambiguous. This receptor was identified in a woman in her 30s with multiple sclerosis. Sequencing was carried out using PBMCs. CDR3 amino acids: CASRRHLNTEAFF. The CDR3, as DNA: TGTGCCAGCAGACGTCACCTGAACACTGAAGCTTTCTTT.